This paragraph covers one TCR beta chain sequence. Its specificity is unknown. Assay used: immunoSEQ multiplex PCR; TCRdb lists only in-frame clones, some missing. The repertoire consists of approximately 20,000 clones, with about 92% occurring once and the leading ten covering 0.5% to 0.65%. The V and J ends lost 3 bases and 8 bases respectively, with 13 bases between them. Germline V CDR1 and CDR2: SQVTM, ANQGSEA. The CDR3 totals 13 residues. Patients were free of psychiatric medication for at least 8 weeks. The data originate from a study of untreated major depressive disorder. General observations from the study: CD4+ T cells from depressed patients used TRBV05-01 (Vbeta 5.1) more often than controls.

Sequenced: CD4+ T cells from PBMCs. This chain uses TRBV29-1 with TRBJ1-4; weak D call: TRBD1 (5 bases). The TCR sequence derives from a woman aged 40-49 years with major depressive disorder. The CDR3 DNA reads TGCAGCGTTGACGGGTACGGGGGGGAAAAACTGTTTTTT. It encodes CSVDGYGGEKLFF.